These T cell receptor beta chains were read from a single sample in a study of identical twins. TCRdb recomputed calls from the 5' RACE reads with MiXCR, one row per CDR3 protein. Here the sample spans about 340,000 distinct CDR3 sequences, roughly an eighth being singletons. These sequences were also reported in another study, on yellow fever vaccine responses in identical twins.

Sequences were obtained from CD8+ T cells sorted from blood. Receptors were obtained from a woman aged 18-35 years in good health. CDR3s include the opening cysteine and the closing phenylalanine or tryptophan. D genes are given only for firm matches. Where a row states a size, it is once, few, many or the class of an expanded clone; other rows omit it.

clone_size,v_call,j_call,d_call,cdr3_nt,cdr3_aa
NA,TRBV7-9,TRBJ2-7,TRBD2,TGTGCCAGCACCTCCCGGGGGGAAACTAGCGGGAAGCAGTACTTC,CASTSRGETSGKQYF
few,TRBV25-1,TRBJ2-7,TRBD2,TGTGCCAGCAGTGAAGTGCGGACTAGCGGGAGGATGGACGAGCAGTACTTC,CASSEVRTSGRMDEQYF
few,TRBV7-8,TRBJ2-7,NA,TGTGCCAGCAGCGCGGGACGGAGGGGGACCTACGAGCAGTACTTC,CASSAGRRGTYEQYF
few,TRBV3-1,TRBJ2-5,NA,TGTGCCAGCAGCCAAGGGACATCCTACCAAGAGACCCAGTACTTC,CASSQGTSYQETQYF
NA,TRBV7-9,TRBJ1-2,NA,TGTGCCAGCAGCTTAGCTGGGACGAACGGCTACACCTTC,CASSLAGTNGYTF
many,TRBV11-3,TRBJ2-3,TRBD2,TGTGCCAGCAGCGTCCCGGTAGCGGGAGAACATACGCAGTATTTT,CASSVPVAGEHTQYF
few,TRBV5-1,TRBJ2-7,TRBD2,TGCGCCAGCAGCTTGGAGGGTGGCGGGAGTTTGTACGAGCAGTACTTC,CASSLEGGGSLYEQYF
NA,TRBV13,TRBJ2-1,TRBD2,TGTGCCAGCAGCTTACTACTAGCGGATTACAATGAGCAGTTCTTC,CASSLLLADYNEQFF
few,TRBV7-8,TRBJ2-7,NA,TGTGCCAGCAGCTTAGTCAACAGGGACGAGCAGTACTTC,CASSLVNRDEQYF
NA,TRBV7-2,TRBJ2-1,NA,TGTGCCAGCAGCTTCACCGACTCACCCTACAATGAGCAGTTCTTC,CASSFTDSPYNEQFF
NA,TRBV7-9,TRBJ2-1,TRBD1,TGTGCCAGCAGCCCGCGACAGGGCAATGAGCAGTTCTTC,CASSPRQGNEQFF
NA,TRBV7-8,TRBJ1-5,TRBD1,TGTGCCAGCAGCTTAGCCCCGGGACAGGGGGCTGGCCAGCCCCAGCATTTT,CASSLAPGQGAGQPQHF
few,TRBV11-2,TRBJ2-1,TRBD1,TGTGCCAGCAGCTCTACCGGGACAGCTTACTACAATGAGCAGTTCTTC,CASSSTGTAYYNEQFF
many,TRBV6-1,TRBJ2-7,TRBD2,TGTGCCAGCAGCGAGGCTAGCGGAGCCGCGATTCTATTC,CASSEASGAAILF
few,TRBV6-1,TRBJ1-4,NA,TGTGCCAGCAGTCCCGAAGGGGGGCGCGTCTGGTTTGAAAAACTGTTTTTT,CASSPEGGRVWFEKLFF
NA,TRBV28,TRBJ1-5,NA,TGTGCCAGCAGAACCCTACTTGGCGGGAGACAGCCCCAGCATTTT,CASRTLLGGRQPQHF
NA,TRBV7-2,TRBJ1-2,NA,TGTGCCAGCATCAACTTAGAGTCAGCTAGGGCCTCCGGCTACACCTTC,CASINLESARASGYTF
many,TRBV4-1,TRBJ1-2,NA,TGCGCCAGCAGCCCGCGACAGCATAACTATGGCTACACCTTC,CASSPRQHNYGYTF
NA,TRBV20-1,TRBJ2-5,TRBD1,TGCAGTGCTCATGGTCCCCCGGGACAGAACCAAGAGACCCAGTACTTC,CSAHGPPGQNQETQYF
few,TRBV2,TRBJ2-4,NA,TGTGCCAGCAGCGCAGGACAGACCCCACTGGCCAAAAACATTCAGTACTTC,CASSAGQTPLAKNIQYF
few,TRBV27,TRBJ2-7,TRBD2,TGTGCCAGCAGTTTATACGGCGGGAGGGCCGTATACGAGCAGTACTTC,CASSLYGGRAVYEQYF
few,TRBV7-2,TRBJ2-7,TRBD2,TGTGCCAGCAGCCCGCCTTTCGGGCTAGCGGGAGAGGAGGAGCAGTACTTC,CASSPPFGLAGEEEQYF
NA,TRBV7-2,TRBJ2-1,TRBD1,TGTGCCAGCAGCTTAAGCCGGGACAGGGTTTTCAATGAGCAGTTCTTC,CASSLSRDRVFNEQFF
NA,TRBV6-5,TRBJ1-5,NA,TGTGCCAGCAGTTACAGAACTCCGGGCCAACGGCGTCCCCAGCATTTT,CASSYRTPGQRRPQHF
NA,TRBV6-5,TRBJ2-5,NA,TGTGCCAGCAGTTCTGAAGACGGAGGGGAGACCCAGTACTTC,CASSSEDGGETQYF
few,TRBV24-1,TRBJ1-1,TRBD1,TGTGCCACCAGTGACGGACAGGGAGGCACTGAAGCTTTCTTT,CATSDGQGGTEAFF
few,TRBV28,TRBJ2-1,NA,TGTGCCAGCAGTTTTGGAAGGGCCGTGGGGGATGAGCAGTTCTTC,CASSFGRAVGDEQFF
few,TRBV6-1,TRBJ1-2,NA,TGTGCCAGCAGTGAAGCCCTTCCAGGGGCCGGGTACTATGGCTACACCTTC,CASSEALPGAGYYGYTF
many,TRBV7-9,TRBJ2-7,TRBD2,TGTGCCAGCAGCTCCCCCACACCGACTAGCGGATACGAGCAGTACTTC,CASSSPTPTSGYEQYF
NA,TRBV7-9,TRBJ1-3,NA,TGTGCCAGCAGCCCGCGGGACGGAGTAACCTCTGGAAACACCATATATTTT,CASSPRDGVTSGNTIYF
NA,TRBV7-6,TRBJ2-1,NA,TGTGCCAGCAGCCCGGGGACCCCCGGGTACAATGAGCAGTTCTTC,CASSPGTPGYNEQFF
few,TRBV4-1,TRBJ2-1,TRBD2,TGCGCCAGCAGCGGAAAGAGCGGGGAGTCCTACAATGAGCAGTTCTTC,CASSGKSGESYNEQFF
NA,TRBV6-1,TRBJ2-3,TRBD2,TGTGCCAGCAGTGATCTGACTAGCGGGGGGGCTAGCACAGATACGCAGTATTTT,CASSDLTSGGASTDTQYF
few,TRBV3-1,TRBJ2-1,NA,TGTGCCAGCAGCCAAGTTGGGGATGAGCAGTTCTTC,CASSQVGDEQFF
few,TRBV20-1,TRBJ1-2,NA,TGCAGTGCTAGAGATAGGGGCAGGAGATCGGAGGGCTACACCTTC,CSARDRGRRSEGYTF
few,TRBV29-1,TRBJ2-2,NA,TGCAGCGCCCTGGGGGAGAGTGGCGGGGAGCTGTTTTTT,CSALGESGGELFF
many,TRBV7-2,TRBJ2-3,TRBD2,TGTGCCAGCAGCGGAGCGGGAGTAGATACGCAGTATTTT,CASSGAGVDTQYF
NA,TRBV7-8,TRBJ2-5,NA,TGTGCCAGCACCTCAGGGCCTGGGGGGGAGACCCAGTACTTC,CASTSGPGGETQYF
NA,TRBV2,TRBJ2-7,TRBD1,TGTGCCAGCAGTGCTGACAGGGGGTTCGACGAGCAGTACTTC,CASSADRGFDEQYF
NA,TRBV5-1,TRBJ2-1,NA,TGCGCCAGCAGCTTGGAGGGCCTGAGCTCCTACAATGAGCAGTTCTTC,CASSLEGLSSYNEQFF
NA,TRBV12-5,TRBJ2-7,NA,TGTGCTAGTGGCCCGCTAGTAGACGAGCAGTACTTC,CASGPLVDEQYF
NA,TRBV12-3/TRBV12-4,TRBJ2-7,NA,TGTGCCAGCAGTTCAGGGACTCCCGACGAGCAGTACTTC,CASSSGTPDEQYF